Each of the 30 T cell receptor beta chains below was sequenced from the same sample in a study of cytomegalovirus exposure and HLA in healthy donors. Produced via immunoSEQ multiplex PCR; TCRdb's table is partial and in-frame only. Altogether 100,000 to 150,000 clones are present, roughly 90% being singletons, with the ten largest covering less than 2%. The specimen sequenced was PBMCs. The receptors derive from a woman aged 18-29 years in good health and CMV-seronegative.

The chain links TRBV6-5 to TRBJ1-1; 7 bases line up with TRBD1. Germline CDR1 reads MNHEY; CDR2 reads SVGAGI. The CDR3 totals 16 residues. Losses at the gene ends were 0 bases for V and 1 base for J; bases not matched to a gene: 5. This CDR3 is CASSYSIQGGNTEAFF. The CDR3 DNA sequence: TGTGCCAGCAGTTACTCGATCCAGGGGGGGAACACTGAAGCTTTCTTT.

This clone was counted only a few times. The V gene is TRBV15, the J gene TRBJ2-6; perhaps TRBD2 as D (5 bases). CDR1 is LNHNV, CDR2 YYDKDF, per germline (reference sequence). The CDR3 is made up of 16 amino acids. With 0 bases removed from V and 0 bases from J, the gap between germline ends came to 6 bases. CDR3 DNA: TGTGCCACCAGCAGAGACGGGGTCTCTGGGGCCAACGTCCTGACTTTC. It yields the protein CATSRDGVSGANVLTF. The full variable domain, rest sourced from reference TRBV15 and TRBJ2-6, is DAMVIQNPRYQVTQFGKPVTLSCSQTLNHNVMYWYQQKSSQAPKLLFHYYDKDFNNEADTPDNFQSRRPNTSFCFLDIRSPGLGDTAMYLCATSRDGVSGANVLTFGAGSRLTVL.

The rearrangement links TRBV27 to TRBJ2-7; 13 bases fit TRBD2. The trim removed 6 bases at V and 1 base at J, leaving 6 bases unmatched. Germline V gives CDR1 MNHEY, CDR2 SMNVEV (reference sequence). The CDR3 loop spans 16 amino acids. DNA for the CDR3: TGTGCCAGCAGAGCCGGGACTAGCGGGAATTCCTACGAGCAGTACTTC. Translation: CASRAGTSGNSYEQYF.

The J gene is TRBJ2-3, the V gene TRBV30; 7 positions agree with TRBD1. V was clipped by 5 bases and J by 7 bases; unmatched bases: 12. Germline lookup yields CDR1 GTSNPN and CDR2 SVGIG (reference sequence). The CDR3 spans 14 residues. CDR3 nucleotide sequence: TGTGCCTGGGAGTGGGACAGCCTACAGAATACGCAGTATTTT. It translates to CAWEWDSLQNTQYF.

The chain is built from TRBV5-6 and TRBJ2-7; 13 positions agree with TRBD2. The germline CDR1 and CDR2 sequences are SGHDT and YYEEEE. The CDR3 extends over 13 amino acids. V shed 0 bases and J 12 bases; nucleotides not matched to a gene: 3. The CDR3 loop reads CASSLGTSGSRYF. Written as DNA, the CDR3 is TGTGCCAGCAGCTTGGGGACTAGCGGGAGCCGGTACTTC.

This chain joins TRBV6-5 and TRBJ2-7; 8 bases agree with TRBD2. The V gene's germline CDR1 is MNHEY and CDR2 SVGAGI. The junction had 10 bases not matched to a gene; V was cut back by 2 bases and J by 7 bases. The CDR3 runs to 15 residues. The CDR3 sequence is CASSYGWMERGEQYF. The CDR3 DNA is TGTGCCAGCAGTTACGGTTGGATGGAGCGGGGGGAGCAGTACTTC.

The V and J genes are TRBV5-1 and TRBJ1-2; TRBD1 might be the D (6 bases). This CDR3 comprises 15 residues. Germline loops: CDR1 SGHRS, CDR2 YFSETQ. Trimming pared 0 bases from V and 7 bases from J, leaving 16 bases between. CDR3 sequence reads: CASSLETPGEGGYTF. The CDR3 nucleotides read TGCGCCAGCAGCTTGGAAACCCCAGGGGAGGGTGGCTACACCTTC.

DNA for the CDR3: TGCGCCAGCAGCTTGGCCGGCAGGGTTTCAGATGAAAAACTGTTTTTT. It codes for CASSLAGRVSDEKLFF. V gene TRBV5-1 combines with J gene TRBJ1-4, with a possible D match to TRBD1 (5 bases). Trimming took off 0 bases at V and 6 bases at J, with 15 bases between the two ends. The CDR3 extends over 16 amino acids. CDR1 SGHRS and CDR2 YFSETQ come from the germline V gene.

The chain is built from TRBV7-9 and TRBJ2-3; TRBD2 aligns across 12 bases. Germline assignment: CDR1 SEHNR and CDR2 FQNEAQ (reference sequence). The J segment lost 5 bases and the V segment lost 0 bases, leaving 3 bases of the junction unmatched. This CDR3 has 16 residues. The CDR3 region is CASSLAPGLAGDTQYF. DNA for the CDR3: TGTGCCAGCAGCTTAGCGCCGGGACTAGCGGGAGATACGCAGTATTTT.

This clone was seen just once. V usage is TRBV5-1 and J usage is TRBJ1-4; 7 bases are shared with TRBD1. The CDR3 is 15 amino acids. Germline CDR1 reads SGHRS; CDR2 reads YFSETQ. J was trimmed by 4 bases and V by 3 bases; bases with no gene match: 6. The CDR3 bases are TGCGCCAGCAGCTCCCTTGGGACAGTTAATGAAAAACTGTTTTTT. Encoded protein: CASSSLGTVNEKLFF.

The CDR3 nucleotides read TGTGCCAGCAGTTGGCTCGGGGGCTCGGAAGGGAGGGGGACTGAAGCTTTCTTT. This codes for CASSWLGGSEGRGTEAFF. This chain connects TRBV27 to TRBJ1-1, with D perhaps matching TRBD1 (6 bases). The CDR3 has 18 amino acids. Germline V CDR1 and CDR2: MNHEY, SMNVEV (reference sequence). V lost 4 bases and J lost 5, with 26 bases in between.

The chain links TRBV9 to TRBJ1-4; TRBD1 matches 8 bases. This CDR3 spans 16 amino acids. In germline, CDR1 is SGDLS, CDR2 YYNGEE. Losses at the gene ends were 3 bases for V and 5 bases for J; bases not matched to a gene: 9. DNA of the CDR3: TGTGCCAGCAGCGAGGCCGGACAGGGTGGGAATGAAAAACTGTTTTTT. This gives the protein CASSEAGQGGNEKLFF. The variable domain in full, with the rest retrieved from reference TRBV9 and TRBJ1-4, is DSGVTQTPKHLITATGQRVTLRCSPRSGDLSVYWYQQSLDQGLQFLIQYYNGEERAKGNILERFSAQQFPDLHSELNLSSLELGDSALYFCASSEAGQGGNEKLFFGSGTQLSVL.

The CDR3 loop reads CASSLAAEQYF. CDR3 DNA: TGTGCCAGCAGCCTTGCCGCGGAGCAGTACTTC. This sequence joins TRBV11-1 and TRBJ2-7; D gene ambiguous. Germline V gives CDR1 SGHAT, CDR2 FQDESV (reference sequence). The CDR3 runs to 11 residues. The ends were cut back, 5 bases at V and 7 bases at J, with 9 bases in the middle.

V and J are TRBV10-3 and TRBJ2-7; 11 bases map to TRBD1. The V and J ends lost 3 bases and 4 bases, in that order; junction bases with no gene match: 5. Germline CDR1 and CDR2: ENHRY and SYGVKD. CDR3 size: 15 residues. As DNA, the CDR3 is TGTGCCATCAGTGACCAGGGACAGGGGGAATACGAGCAGTACTTC. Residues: CAISDQGQGEYEQYF.

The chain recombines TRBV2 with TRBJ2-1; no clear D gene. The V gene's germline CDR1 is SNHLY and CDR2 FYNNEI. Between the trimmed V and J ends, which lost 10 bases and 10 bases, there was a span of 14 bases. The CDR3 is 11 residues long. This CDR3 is CATSLLREQFF. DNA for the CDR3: TGTGCCACCTCCCTTTTACGGGAGCAGTTCTTC.

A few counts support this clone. CDR3 bases: TGTGCAAGTCGCTCCGGGACAGGGGGCTACGAGCAGTACTTC. Protein: CASRSGTGGYEQYF. J is TRBJ2-7 and V is TRBV12-2; the DNA was not used to check the table's D call, TRBD1. TRBV12-2 is noted as a pseudogene. This CDR3 region has 14 residues.

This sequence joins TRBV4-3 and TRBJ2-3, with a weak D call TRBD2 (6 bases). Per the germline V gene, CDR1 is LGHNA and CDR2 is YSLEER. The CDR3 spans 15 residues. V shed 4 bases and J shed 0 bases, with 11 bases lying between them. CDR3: CASSLLATSTDTQYF. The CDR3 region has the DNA TGCGCCAGCAGCCTACTAGCAACTAGCACAGATACGCAGTATTTT.

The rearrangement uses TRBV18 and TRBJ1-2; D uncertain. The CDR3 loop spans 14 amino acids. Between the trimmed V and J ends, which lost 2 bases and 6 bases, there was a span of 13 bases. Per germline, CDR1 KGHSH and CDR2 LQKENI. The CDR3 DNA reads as TGTGCCAGCTCACCAAACACCCAGTTGGATGGCTACACCTTC. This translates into CASSPNTQLDGYTF.

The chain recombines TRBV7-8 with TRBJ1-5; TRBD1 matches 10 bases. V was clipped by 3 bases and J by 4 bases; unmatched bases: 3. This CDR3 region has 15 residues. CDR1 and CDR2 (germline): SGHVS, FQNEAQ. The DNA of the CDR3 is TGTGCCAGCAGCTTCCGGGGACAGGGGAATCAGCCCCAGCATTTT. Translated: CASSFRGQGNQPQHF. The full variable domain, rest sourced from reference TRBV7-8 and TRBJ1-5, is GAGVSQSPRYKVAKRGQDVALRCDPISGHVSLFWYQQALGQGPEFLTYFQNEAQLDKSGLPSDRFFAERPEGSVSTLKIQRTQQEDSAVYLCASSFRGQGNQPQHFGDGTRLSIL.

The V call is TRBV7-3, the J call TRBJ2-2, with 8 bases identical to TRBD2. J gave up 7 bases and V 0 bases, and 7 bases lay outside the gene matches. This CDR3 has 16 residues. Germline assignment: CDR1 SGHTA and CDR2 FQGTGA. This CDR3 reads CASSLTLGLDIGELFF. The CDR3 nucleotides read TGTGCCAGCAGCTTAACGTTGGGACTAGATATCGGGGAGCTGTTTTTT.

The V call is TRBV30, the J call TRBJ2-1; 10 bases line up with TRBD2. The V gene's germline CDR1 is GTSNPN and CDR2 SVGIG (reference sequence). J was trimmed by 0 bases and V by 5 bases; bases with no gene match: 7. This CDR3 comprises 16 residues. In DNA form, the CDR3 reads TGTGCCTGGGGACTAGCGGTCCTGAGCTCCTACAATGAGCAGTTCTTC. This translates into CAWGLAVLSSYNEQFF.

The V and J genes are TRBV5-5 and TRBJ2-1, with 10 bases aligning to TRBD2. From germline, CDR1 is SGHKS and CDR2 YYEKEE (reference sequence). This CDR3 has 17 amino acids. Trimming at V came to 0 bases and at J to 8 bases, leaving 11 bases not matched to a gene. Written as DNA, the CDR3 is TGTGCCAGCAGCTTGGATCTCTTGCTAGCGGGAGTGTATGAGCAGTTCTTC. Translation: CASSLDLLLAGVYEQFF.

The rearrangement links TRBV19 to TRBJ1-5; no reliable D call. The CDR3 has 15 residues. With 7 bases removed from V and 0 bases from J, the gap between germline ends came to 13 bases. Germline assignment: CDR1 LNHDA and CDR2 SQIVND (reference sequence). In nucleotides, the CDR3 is TGTGCCAGTAAGTGGAGCGGGGATAGCAATCAGCCCCAGCATTTT. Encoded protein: CASKWSGDSNQPQHF.

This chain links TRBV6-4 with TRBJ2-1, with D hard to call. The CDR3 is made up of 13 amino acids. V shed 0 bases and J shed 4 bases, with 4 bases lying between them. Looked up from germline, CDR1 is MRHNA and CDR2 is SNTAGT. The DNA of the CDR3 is TGTGCCAGCAGTGACTCGGAGTACAATGAGCAGTTCTTC. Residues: CASSDSEYNEQFF.

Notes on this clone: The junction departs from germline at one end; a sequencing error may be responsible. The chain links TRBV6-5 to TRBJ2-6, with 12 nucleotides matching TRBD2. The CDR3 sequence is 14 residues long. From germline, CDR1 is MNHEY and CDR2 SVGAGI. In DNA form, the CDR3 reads TGTGCCAGCAAATGGACTAGCGGGGTCAACGTCCTGACTTTC. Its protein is CASKWTSGVNVLTF.

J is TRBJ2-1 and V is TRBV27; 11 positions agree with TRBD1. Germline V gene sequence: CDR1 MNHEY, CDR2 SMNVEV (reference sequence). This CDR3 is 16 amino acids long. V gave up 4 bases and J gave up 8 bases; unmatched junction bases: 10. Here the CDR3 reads CASSSATRTGGDEQFF. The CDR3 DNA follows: TGTGCCAGCAGTTCAGCAACCCGGACAGGGGGCGATGAGCAGTTCTTC.

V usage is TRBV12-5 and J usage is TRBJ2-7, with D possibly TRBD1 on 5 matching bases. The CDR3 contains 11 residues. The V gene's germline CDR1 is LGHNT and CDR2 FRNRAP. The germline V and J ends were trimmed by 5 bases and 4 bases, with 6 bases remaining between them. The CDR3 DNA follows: TGTGCTAGTGGTGCAGGGTACGAGCAGTACTTC. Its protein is CASGAGYEQYF.

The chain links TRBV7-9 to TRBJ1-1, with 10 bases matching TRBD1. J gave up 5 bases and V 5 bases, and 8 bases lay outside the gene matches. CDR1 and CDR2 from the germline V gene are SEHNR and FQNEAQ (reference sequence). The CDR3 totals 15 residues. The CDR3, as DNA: TGTGCCAGCAGCCCAAGACAGGGGGCGCGGACTGAAGCTTTCTTT. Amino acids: CASSPRQGARTEAFF.

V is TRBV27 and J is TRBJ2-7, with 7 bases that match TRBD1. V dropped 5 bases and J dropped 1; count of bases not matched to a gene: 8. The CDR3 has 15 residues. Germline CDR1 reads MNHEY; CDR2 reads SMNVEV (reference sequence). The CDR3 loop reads CASSTRQGQSYEQYF. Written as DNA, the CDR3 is TGTGCCAGCAGTACAAGACAGGGCCAGTCCTACGAGCAGTACTTC.

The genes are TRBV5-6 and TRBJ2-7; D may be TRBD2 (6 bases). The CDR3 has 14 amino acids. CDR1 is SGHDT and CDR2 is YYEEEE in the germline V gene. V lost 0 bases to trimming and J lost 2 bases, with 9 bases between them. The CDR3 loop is CASSLGPGAYEQYF. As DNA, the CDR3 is TGTGCCAGCAGCTTGGGTCCGGGGGCCTACGAGCAGTACTTC.